The rows below give T cell receptor beta chains drawn from one sample of a study of chemoradiotherapy in HPV16-positive cancers. Here immunoSEQ multiplex PCR was the method, and the copy in TCRdb shows in-frame clones only, minus some. This table holds almost 5,000 clones, roughly 85% found once. Sequencing used tumor tissue, obtained from a patient who underwent chemoradiotherapy. These receptors originate from a human donor with HPV-associated anogenital cancer. CDR3s include the opening cysteine and the closing phenylalanine or tryptophan. Each record gives: D gene, V gene, clone size, J gene, CDR3 DNA, CDR3 protein. The D gene is left open where the match is weak. Size is omitted from some rows. Given values are once, few, many or a class for expanded clones.

d_gene: TRBD1
v_gene: TRBV6-5
abundance: .
j_gene: TRBJ1-6
CDR3nt: TGTGCCAGCAGTTATCGACAGGGCGGTTCACCCCTCCACTTT
CDR3aa: CASSYRQGGSPLHF

d_gene: .
v_gene: TRBV7-2
abundance: once
j_gene: TRBJ1-1
CDR3nt: TGTGCCAGCAGCTTTCAACCGAACACTGAAGCTTTCTTT
CDR3aa: CASSFQPNTEAFF

d_gene: TRBD1
v_gene: TRBV30
abundance: .
j_gene: TRBJ1-2
CDR3nt: TGTGCCTGGAGTGAGGACAGGTTGAACTATGGCTACACCTTC
CDR3aa: CAWSEDRLNYGYTF

d_gene: .
v_gene: TRBV6-1
abundance: .
j_gene: TRBJ1-4
CDR3nt: TGTGCCTCCGCCCGGGGACAAGAGGGTGAAAAACTGTTTTTT
CDR3aa: CASARGQEGEKLFF

d_gene: .
v_gene: TRBV7-2
abundance: .
j_gene: TRBJ2-2
CDR3nt: TGTGCCAGCAGCGAAACAGCCCCGTTCGCGAACACCGGGGAGCTGTTTTTT
CDR3aa: CASSETAPFANTGELFF

d_gene: .
v_gene: TRBV18
abundance: .
j_gene: TRBJ2-5
CDR3nt: TGTGCCAGCTCACTGGCCCTTCGAGAGACCCAGTACTTC
CDR3aa: CASSLALRETQYF

d_gene: .
v_gene: TRBV27
abundance: .
j_gene: TRBJ1-5
CDR3nt: TGTGCCAGCAGGAGGGGACATCTTTATAGCAATCAGCCCCAGCATTTT
CDR3aa: CASRRGHLYSNQPQHF

d_gene: .
v_gene: TRBV7-2
abundance: .
j_gene: TRBJ2-2
CDR3nt: TGTGCCAGCAGCCGCACACCGAACACCGGGGAGCTGTTTTTT
CDR3aa: CASSRTPNTGELFF

d_gene: .
v_gene: TRBV4-3
abundance: .
j_gene: TRBJ2-7
CDR3nt: TGCGCCAGCAGCCAAGACAGGGGTCTCTCCTACGAGCAGTACTTC
CDR3aa: CASSQDRGLSYEQYF

d_gene: .
v_gene: TRBV28
abundance: .
j_gene: TRBJ1-1
CDR3nt: TGTGCCAGCAGTTTAAGGCAGGGGATAATGAACACTGAAGCTTTCTTT
CDR3aa: CASSLRQGIMNTEAFF

d_gene: .
v_gene: TRBV5-5
abundance: .
j_gene: TRBJ1-1
CDR3nt: TGTGCCAGCAGCTCCGGCACTATGAACACTGAAGCTTTCTTT
CDR3aa: CASSSGTMNTEAFF

d_gene: .
v_gene: TRBV7-2
abundance: .
j_gene: TRBJ2-3
CDR3nt: TGTGCCAGCAGCTTAGGGGGCACAGATACGCAGTATTTT
CDR3aa: CASSLGGTDTQYF

d_gene: TRBD1
v_gene: TRBV9
abundance: .
j_gene: TRBJ2-7
CDR3nt: TGTGCCAGCAGCCCGAGCCCCAGGACAGGGTCACCCTACGAGCAGTACTTC
CDR3aa: CASSPSPRTGSPYEQYF

d_gene: .
v_gene: TRBV27
abundance: once
j_gene: TRBJ2-3
CDR3nt: TGTGCCGGCAGTTTACTAGGCGCAGATACGCAGTATTTT
CDR3aa: CAGSLLGADTQYF

d_gene: .
v_gene: TRBV7-3
abundance: .
j_gene: TRBJ1-2
CDR3nt: TGTGCCAGCAGCTTAACAGGGGGCTATGGCTACACCTTC
CDR3aa: CASSLTGGYGYTF

d_gene: .
v_gene: TRBV18
abundance: .
j_gene: TRBJ1-1
CDR3nt: TGTGCCAGCTCACCTCCCGGACGGCCGCAGGGGACTGAAGCTTTCTTT
CDR3aa: CASSPPGRPQGTEAFF

d_gene: .
v_gene: TRBV7-2
abundance: .
j_gene: TRBJ1-3
CDR3nt: TGTGCCAGCAGCTTATGGGACACTTCCTCTGGAAACACCATATATTTT
CDR3aa: CASSLWDTSSGNTIYF

d_gene: .
v_gene: TRBV7-3
abundance: .
j_gene: TRBJ2-3
CDR3nt: TGTGCCAGCAGCTTAGACCTATCCACAGATACGCAGTATTTT
CDR3aa: CASSLDLSTDTQYF

d_gene: .
v_gene: TRBV7-2
abundance: .
j_gene: TRBJ1-5
CDR3nt: TGTGCCAGCAGCTTAGACGATGGCAATCAGCCCCAGCATTTT
CDR3aa: CASSLDDGNQPQHF

d_gene: TRBD2
v_gene: TRBV9
abundance: few
j_gene: TRBJ2-3
CDR3nt: TGTGCCAGCAGCGTATCTCTAGCGGAGGCAGATACGCAGTATTTT
CDR3aa: CASSVSLAEADTQYF

d_gene: .
v_gene: TRBV2
abundance: few
j_gene: TRBJ1-1
CDR3nt: TGTGCCAGCAGGGCCGACAGGCTAAACACTGAAGCTTTCTTT
CDR3aa: CASRADRLNTEAFF

d_gene: .
v_gene: TRBV27
abundance: .
j_gene: TRBJ2-3
CDR3nt: TGTGCCAGCACCGTTGAACCGGGACGGGGCACAGATACGCAGTATTTT
CDR3aa: CASTVEPGRGTDTQYF

d_gene: .
v_gene: TRBV10-1
abundance: .
j_gene: TRBJ2-1
CDR3nt: TGCGCCAGCAGTGAGGGCGGAAGCTCCTACAATGAGCAGTTCTTC
CDR3aa: CASSEGGSSYNEQFF

d_gene: .
v_gene: TRBV14
abundance: .
j_gene: TRBJ2-3
CDR3nt: TGTGCCAGCAGCCAAGACACGGCAGGTACTAGCACAGATACGCAGTATTTT
CDR3aa: CASSQDTAGTSTDTQYF

d_gene: TRBD1
v_gene: TRBV9
abundance: few
j_gene: TRBJ1-1
CDR3nt: TGTGCCAGCAGCGCCCAGGGGGGGAGGGCTGAAGCTTTCTTT
CDR3aa: CASSAQGGRAEAFF

d_gene: TRBD2
v_gene: TRBV11-2
abundance: once
j_gene: TRBJ2-3
CDR3nt: TGTGCCAGCAGTCCCCGACTAGCGGGGGGGACAGATACGCAGTATTTT
CDR3aa: CASSPRLAGGTDTQYF

d_gene: .
v_gene: TRBV5-6
abundance: .
j_gene: TRBJ1-5
CDR3nt: TGTGCCAGCAGCTTGAACGGGGGGTATTGGGCCCAGCATTTT
CDR3aa: CASSLNGGYWAQHF

d_gene: TRBD1
v_gene: TRBV6-1
abundance: .
j_gene: TRBJ2-7
CDR3nt: TGTGCCAGCATGCTACAGGGGAACAAAAACTACGAGCAGTACTTC
CDR3aa: CASMLQGNKNYEQYF

d_gene: .
v_gene: TRBV27
abundance: .
j_gene: TRBJ2-7
CDR3nt: TGTGCCAGCAGTTCGCCAGGTTCGTCCTACGAGCAGTACTTC
CDR3aa: CASSSPGSSYEQYF

d_gene: .
v_gene: TRBV9
abundance: .
j_gene: TRBJ2-2
CDR3nt: TGTGCCAGCAGCGGGGGAGACTCCACCGGGGAGCTGTTTTTT
CDR3aa: CASSGGDSTGELFF

d_gene: TRBD1
v_gene: TRBV7-9
abundance: .
j_gene: TRBJ1-1
CDR3nt: TGTGCCAGCAGCTTCATACAGGGGGGGGCTGAAGCTTTCTTT
CDR3aa: CASSFIQGGAEAFF

d_gene: .
v_gene: TRBV18
abundance: .
j_gene: TRBJ2-7
CDR3nt: TGTGCCAGCTCACCACCGGGCAGCTACTCCTACGAGCAGTACTTC
CDR3aa: CASSPPGSYSYEQYF

d_gene: .
v_gene: TRBV7-9
abundance: .
j_gene: TRBJ1-3
CDR3nt: TGTGCCAGCAGCTTGGGCCAAGGAAACACCATATATTTT
CDR3aa: CASSLGQGNTIYF

d_gene: .
v_gene: TRBV6-5
abundance: .
j_gene: TRBJ1-4
CDR3nt: TGTGCCAGCAGTTACCATACAACAGGGTATCTCGAAAAACTGTTTTTT
CDR3aa: CASSYHTTGYLEKLFF

d_gene: .
v_gene: TRBV2
abundance: .
j_gene: TRBJ1-1
CDR3nt: TGTGCCAGCTTCTGGAGGCGGAACACTGAAGCTTTCTTT
CDR3aa: CASFWRRNTEAFF

d_gene: .
v_gene: TRBV11-2
abundance: .
j_gene: TRBJ2-7
CDR3nt: TGTGCCAGCAGCTTGGTCAGGGGCAACGAGCAGTACTTC
CDR3aa: CASSLVRGNEQYF

d_gene: .
v_gene: TRBV13
abundance: .
j_gene: TRBJ2-3
CDR3nt: TGTGCCAGCAGCTGGACTACAGGGGCCTCTACCACTAGCACAGATACGCAGTATTTT
CDR3aa: CASSWTTGASTTSTDTQYF

d_gene: TRBD1
v_gene: TRBV7-6
abundance: .
j_gene: TRBJ2-7
CDR3nt: TGTGCCAGCAGTTCGGGACAGGGGGCCCGCGAGCAGTACTTC
CDR3aa: CASSSGQGAREQYF

d_gene: .
v_gene: TRBV2
abundance: .
j_gene: TRBJ2-7
CDR3nt: TGTGCCAGCGGCCACGAGCAGTACTTC
CDR3aa: CASGHEQYF

d_gene: .
v_gene: TRBV5-6
abundance: once
j_gene: TRBJ1-2
CDR3nt: TGTGCCAGCAGCTACGACGGACGACGTGGCTACACCTTC
CDR3aa: CASSYDGRRGYTF

d_gene: .
v_gene: TRBV5-1
abundance: .
j_gene: TRBJ1-3
CDR3nt: TGCGCCAGCAGCCTGGGACCCGGAAACACCATATATTTT
CDR3aa: CASSLGPGNTIYF

d_gene: .
v_gene: TRBV6-6
abundance: .
j_gene: TRBJ1-1
CDR3nt: TGTGCCAGCAGTTTGGACGATATGAACACTGAAGCTTTCTTT
CDR3aa: CASSLDDMNTEAFF

d_gene: TRBD2
v_gene: TRBV7-9
abundance: .
j_gene: TRBJ2-1
CDR3nt: TGTGCCAGCAGCTCTCTGAGACTAGCGGGGGGCCGGGGTGAGCAGTTCTTC
CDR3aa: CASSSLRLAGGRGEQFF

d_gene: .
v_gene: TRBV19
abundance: .
j_gene: TRBJ1-5
CDR3nt: TGTGCCAGTAGTATAGAGAGAGGGATTAGCAATCAGCCCCAGCATTTT
CDR3aa: CASSIERGISNQPQHF

d_gene: .
v_gene: TRBV6-1
abundance: .
j_gene: TRBJ1-2
CDR3nt: TGTGCCAGCAGTGAAGCGCTAGCGGTGGCGGGGAGCTATGGCTACACCTTC
CDR3aa: CASSEALAVAGSYGYTF

d_gene: TRBD1
v_gene: TRBV6-6
abundance: .
j_gene: TRBJ1-2
CDR3nt: TGTGCCAGCAGGACAGGGCCTGACTATGGCTACACCTTC
CDR3aa: CASRTGPDYGYTF

d_gene: .
v_gene: TRBV4-2
abundance: once
j_gene: TRBJ2-2
CDR3nt: TGTGCCAGCAGCCAAGATCTTAGCGTCGCGAACACCGGGGAGCTGTTTTTT
CDR3aa: CASSQDLSVANTGELFF

d_gene: .
v_gene: TRBV7-9
abundance: .
j_gene: TRBJ2-5
CDR3nt: TGTGCCAGCAGCTTAGAAGGCGGAGGGGGGTCCCAGTACTTC
CDR3aa: CASSLEGGGGSQYF

d_gene: .
v_gene: TRBV6-5
abundance: .
j_gene: TRBJ1-2
CDR3nt: TGTGCCAGCAGTTACTCACAGACTTCGGGCTATGGCTACACCTTC
CDR3aa: CASSYSQTSGYGYTF

d_gene: .
v_gene: TRBV7-9
abundance: few
j_gene: TRBJ1-5
CDR3nt: TGTGCCAGCAGTGCAGCAGGGGATCAGCCCCAGCATTTT
CDR3aa: CASSAAGDQPQHF

d_gene: .
v_gene: TRBV7-9
abundance: .
j_gene: TRBJ1-6
CDR3nt: TGTGCCAGCAGCTTAGCCCCTGATCTCAGGGGTGATTCACCCCTCCACTTT
CDR3aa: CASSLAPDLRGDSPLHF

d_gene: .
v_gene: TRBV11-3
abundance: few
j_gene: TRBJ2-2
CDR3nt: TGTGCCAGCAGCTTAGGAGCGGGGGAGCTGTTTTTT
CDR3aa: CASSLGAGELFF

d_gene: .
v_gene: TRBV7-2
abundance: few
j_gene: TRBJ1-2
CDR3nt: TGTGCCAGCAGCTTATCAGGGGCTGGCTACACCTTC
CDR3aa: CASSLSGAGYTF

d_gene: .
v_gene: TRBV6-1
abundance: .
j_gene: TRBJ2-6
CDR3nt: TGTGCCACCCTGCTCTCTGGGGCCAACGTCCTGACTTTC
CDR3aa: CATLLSGANVLTF

d_gene: .
v_gene: TRBV5-5
abundance: .
j_gene: TRBJ2-7
CDR3nt: TGTGCCAGCAGCCAGCAGGGCTTTGAATACGAGCAGTACTTC
CDR3aa: CASSQQGFEYEQYF

d_gene: TRBD1
v_gene: TRBV2
abundance: .
j_gene: TRBJ2-7
CDR3nt: TGTGCCAGCAGTGGGGACAGCTCCTACGAGCAGTACTTC
CDR3aa: CASSGDSSYEQYF

d_gene: .
v_gene: TRBV6-4
abundance: .
j_gene: TRBJ2-7
CDR3nt: TGTGCCAGCACCATCCCGGGACTCTTCTACGAGCAGTACTTC
CDR3aa: CASTIPGLFYEQYF